This T cell receptor beta chain originates from a study of blood T cell repertoires in COVID-19. On the study more broadly: There were acute and convalescent COVID-19 samples, and they came from the United States, Italy and Spain. PBMCs, B-cell-depleted T cells, or T cells provided the cDNA or gDNA that made up the material.

The cohort comprised adults aged about 18 to 100 years residing in about 25 US areas. Resolution of symptoms, clearance, or two negative PCRs was present in recovered Cohort 3 donors. CDR1 and CDR2 (germline): SGHAT, FQDESV (reference sequence). The CDR3 consists of 13 residues. Trimming took off 7 bases at V and 6 bases at J, with 12 bases between the two ends. Repertoires were generated with immunoSEQ multiplex PCR, while TCRdb's copy carries only in-frame clones and drops some. The table shows some 310,000 clones, with approximately 89% occurring only once. This receptor was identified in a woman younger than 45 who had recovered from COVID-19. What was sequenced was PBMCs or T cells enriched from blood (not recorded which). The chain couples TRBV11-1 to TRBJ1-4, with D possibly TRBD1 on 5 matching bases. As DNA, the CDR3 is TGTGCCAGCACCGAAGGGACTTATGAAAAACTGTTTTTT. Translating gives CASTEGTYEKLFF.